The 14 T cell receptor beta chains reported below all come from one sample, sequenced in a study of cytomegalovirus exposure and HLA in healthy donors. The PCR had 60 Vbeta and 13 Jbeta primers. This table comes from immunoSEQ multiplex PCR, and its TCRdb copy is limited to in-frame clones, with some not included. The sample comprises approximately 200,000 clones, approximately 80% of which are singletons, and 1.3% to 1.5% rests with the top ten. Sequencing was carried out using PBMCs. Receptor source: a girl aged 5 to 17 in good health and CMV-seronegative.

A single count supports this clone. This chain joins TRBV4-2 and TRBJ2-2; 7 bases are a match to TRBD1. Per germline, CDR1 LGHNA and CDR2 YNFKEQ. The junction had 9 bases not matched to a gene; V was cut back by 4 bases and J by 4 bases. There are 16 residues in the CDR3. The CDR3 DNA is TGTGCCAGCAGCCCTTGGGACAGCCAGGCCACCGGGGAGCTGTTTTTT. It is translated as CASSPWDSQATGELFF.

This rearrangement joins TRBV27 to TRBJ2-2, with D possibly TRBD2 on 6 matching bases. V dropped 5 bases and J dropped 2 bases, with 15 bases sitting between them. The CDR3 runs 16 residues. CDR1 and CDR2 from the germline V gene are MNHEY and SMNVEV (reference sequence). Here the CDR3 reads CASSRPTSLNTGELFF. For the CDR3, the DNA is TGTGCCAGCAGTCGCCCGACTAGTCTAAACACCGGGGAGCTGTTTTTT.

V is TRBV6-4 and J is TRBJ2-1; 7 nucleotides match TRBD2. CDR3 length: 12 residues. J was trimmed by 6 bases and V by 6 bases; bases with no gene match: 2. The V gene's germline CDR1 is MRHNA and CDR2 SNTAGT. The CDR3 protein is CASRGGFNEQFF. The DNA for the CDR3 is TGTGCCAGCAGGGGGGGGTTCAATGAGCAGTTCTTC.

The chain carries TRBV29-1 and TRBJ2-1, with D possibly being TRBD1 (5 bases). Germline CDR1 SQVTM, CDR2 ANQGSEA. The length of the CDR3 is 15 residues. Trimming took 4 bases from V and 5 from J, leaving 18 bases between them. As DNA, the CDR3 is TGCAGCGTTGGGGGCGGCGGTCCGATCAACAATGAGCAGTTCTTC. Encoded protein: CSVGGGGPINNEQFF.

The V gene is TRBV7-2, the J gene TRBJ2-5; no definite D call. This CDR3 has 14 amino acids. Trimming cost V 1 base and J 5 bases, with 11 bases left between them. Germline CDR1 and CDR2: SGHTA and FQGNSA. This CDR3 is CASSLGWAWETQYF. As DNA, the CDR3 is TGTGCCAGCAGCTTAGGATGGGCCTGGGAGACCCAGTACTTC. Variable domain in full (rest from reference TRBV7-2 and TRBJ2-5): GAGVSQSPSNKVTEKGKDVELRCDPISGHTALYWYRQSLGQGLEFLIYFQGNSAPDKSGLPSDRFSAERTGGSVSTLTIQRTQQEDSAVYLCASSLGWAWETQYFGPGTRLLVL.

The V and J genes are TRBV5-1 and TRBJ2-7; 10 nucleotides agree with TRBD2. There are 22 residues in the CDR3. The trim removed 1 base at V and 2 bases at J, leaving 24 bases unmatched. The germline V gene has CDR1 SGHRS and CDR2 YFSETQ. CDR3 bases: TGCGCCAGCAGCTTGTTTGACGTCGAGGTAGGACTAGCGGCCGAACCGCCCTACGAGCAGTACTTC. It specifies CASSLFDVEVGLAAEPPYEQYF. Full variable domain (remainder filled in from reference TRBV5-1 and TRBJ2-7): KAGVTQTPRYLIKTRGQQVTLSCSPISGHRSVSWYQQTPGQGLQFLFEYFSETQRNKGNFPGRFSGRQFSNSRSEMNVSTLELGDSALYLCASSLFDVEVGLAAEPPYEQYFGPGTRLTVT.

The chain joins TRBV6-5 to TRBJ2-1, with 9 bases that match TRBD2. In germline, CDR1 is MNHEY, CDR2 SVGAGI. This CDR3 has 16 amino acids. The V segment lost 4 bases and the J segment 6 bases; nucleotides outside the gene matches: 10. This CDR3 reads CASSLVGGGAGNEQFF. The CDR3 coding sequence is TGTGCCAGCAGTTTAGTGGGCGGGGGGGCCGGCAATGAGCAGTTCTTC.

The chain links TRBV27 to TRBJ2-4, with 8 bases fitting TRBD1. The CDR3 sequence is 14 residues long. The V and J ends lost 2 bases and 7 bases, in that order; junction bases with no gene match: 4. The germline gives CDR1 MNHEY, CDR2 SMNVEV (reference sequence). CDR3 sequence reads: CASSLGTGTNIQYF. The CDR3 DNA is TGTGCCAGCAGTTTAGGGACAGGTACTAACATTCAGTACTTC.

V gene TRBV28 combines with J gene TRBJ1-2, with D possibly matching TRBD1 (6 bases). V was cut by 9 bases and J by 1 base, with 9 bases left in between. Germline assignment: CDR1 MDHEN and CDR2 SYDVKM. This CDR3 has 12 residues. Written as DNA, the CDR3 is TGTGCCAGTAAGGACAGTAACTATGGCTACACCTTC. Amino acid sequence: CASKDSNYGYTF.

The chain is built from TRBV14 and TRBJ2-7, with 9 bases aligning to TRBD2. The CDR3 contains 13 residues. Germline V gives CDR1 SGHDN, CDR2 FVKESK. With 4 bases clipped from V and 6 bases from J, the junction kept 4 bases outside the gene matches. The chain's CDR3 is CASSRGTSLEQYF. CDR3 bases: TGTGCCAGCAGCCGAGGGACTAGCCTCGAGCAGTACTTC.

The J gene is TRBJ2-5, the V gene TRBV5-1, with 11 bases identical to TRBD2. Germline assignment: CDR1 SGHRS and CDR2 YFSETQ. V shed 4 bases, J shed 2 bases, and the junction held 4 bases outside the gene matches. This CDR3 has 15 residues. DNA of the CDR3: TGCGCCAGCAGCCAGGGACTAGCGGCGCAAGAGACCCAGTACTTC. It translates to CASSQGLAAQETQYF.

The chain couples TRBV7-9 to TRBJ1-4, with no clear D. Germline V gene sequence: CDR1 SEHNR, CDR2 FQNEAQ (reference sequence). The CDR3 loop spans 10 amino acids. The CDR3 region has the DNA TGTGCGCTGGCCGATGAAAAACTGTTTTTT. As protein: CALADEKLFF.

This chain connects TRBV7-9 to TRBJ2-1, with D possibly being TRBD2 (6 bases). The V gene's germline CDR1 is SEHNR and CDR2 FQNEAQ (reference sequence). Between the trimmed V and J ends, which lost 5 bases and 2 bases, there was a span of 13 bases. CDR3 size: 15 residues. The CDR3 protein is CASSGGNWAYNEQFF. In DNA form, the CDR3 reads TGTGCCAGCAGCGGGGGGAATTGGGCCTACAATGAGCAGTTCTTC.

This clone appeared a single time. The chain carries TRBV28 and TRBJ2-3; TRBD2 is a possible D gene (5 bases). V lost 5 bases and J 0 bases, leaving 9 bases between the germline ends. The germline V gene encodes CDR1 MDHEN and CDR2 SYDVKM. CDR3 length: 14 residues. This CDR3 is CASSKDLSTDTQYF. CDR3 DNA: TGTGCCAGCAGTAAGGACTTAAGCACAGATACGCAGTATTTT.